What follows are 31 T cell receptor beta chains derived from one specimen sequenced in a study of molecular identifiers for immune sequencing clone quantification. One entry per CDR3 protein, called by TCRdb with MiXCR from the PCR reads. There are about 320,000 distinct CDR3 sequences in the sample; roughly a quarter occur only once, and 0.65% to 0.75% lies in the top ten. The source material was naive CD8+ T cells from blood, with Jurkat cell RNA spiked in. The sample's subset: FACS-sorted CD8+CD4-CCR7+CD45RA+ naive T cells. These receptors all come from a human donor in good health. Some libraries in this study had Jurkat cell RNA spiked in.

This clonotype was seen ten or more times. V usage is TRBV6-7 and J usage is TRBJ1-5; D gene unclear. TRBV6-7 is labeled an ORF, and its function is uncertain. V lost 0 bases and J lost 7, with 4 bases in between. CDR3 length: 12 residues. The CDR3 spells CASSYSQQPQHF. The CDR3 coding sequence is TGTGCCAGCAGTTACTCCCAACAGCCCCAGCATTTT.

In its sample, this clonotype was seen a few times. V and J are TRBV7-9 and TRBJ1-5, with TRBD1 identical over 12 bases. The CDR3 runs 16 residues. Germline CDR1 SEHNR, CDR2 FQNEAQ (reference sequence). Trimming cost V 0 bases and J 6 bases; bases outside gene matches: 3. The DNA of the CDR3 is TGTGCCAGCAGCTTAGCGGGACAGGGGGCGGGTCAGCCCCAGCATTTT. It specifies CASSLAGQGAGQPQHF.

There are many counts of this clonotype. J is TRBJ1-1 and V is TRBV7-3; D might be TRBD1 (5 bases). The germline V gene has CDR1 SGHTA and CDR2 FQGTGA. Trimming cost V 7 bases and J 6 bases, with 21 bases left between them. This CDR3 is 15 amino acids long. CDR3: CASTSGRTLGAEAFF. The DNA of the CDR3 is TGTGCCAGCACCTCCGGACGGACTCTAGGGGCTGAAGCTTTCTTT.

V and J are TRBV27 and TRBJ2-1; TRBD1 matches 8 bases. Unmatched junction bases numbered 3, after V lost 2 bases and J lost 9 bases. CDR1 and CDR2 from the germline V gene are MNHEY and SMNVEV (reference sequence). This CDR3 contains 13 residues. CDR3 DNA sequence: TGTGCCAGCAGTTTAACAGGGGGTCTTGAGCAGTTCTTC. It translates to CASSLTGGLEQFF.

This clonotype was found many times. This sequence joins TRBV5-4 and TRBJ1-1; 8 positions match TRBD1. From germline, CDR1 is SGHNT and CDR2 YYREEE (reference sequence). The CDR3 is 15 residues long. V shed 4 bases and J 1 base; nucleotides not matched to a gene: 6. The CDR3 loop is CASSLRTGKNTEAFF. The CDR3 region has the DNA TGTGCCAGCAGCCTCAGGACAGGGAAGAACACTGAAGCTTTCTTT.

The chain links TRBV19 to TRBJ1-1; 10 nucleotides align to TRBD1. The CDR3 loop spans 15 amino acids. The germline gives CDR1 LNHDA, CDR2 SQIVND (reference sequence). Trimming cost V 7 bases and J 4 bases; bases outside gene matches: 9. The CDR3 loop reads CASTISRTGGTEAFF. CDR3 nucleotides: TGTGCCAGTACCATCTCCCGGACAGGGGGCACTGAAGCTTTCTTT.

Ten or more counts support this clonotype. The rearrangement links TRBV19 to TRBJ2-2; TRBD1 might be the D (6 bases). The germline V gene encodes CDR1 LNHDA and CDR2 SQIVND (reference sequence). Deletions cut 5 bases from V and 1 base from J, with 17 bases between. This CDR3 contains 17 residues. CDR3 coding DNA: TGTGCCAGTAGTGCACCAAGGACAGCAATGAACACCGGGGAGCTGTTTTTT. Encoded protein: CASSAPRTAMNTGELFF.

This clonotype was seen only a few times. This chain connects TRBV30 to TRBJ1-2, with TRBD1 matching 8 bases. The CDR3 has 13 residues. Germline V gene lookup returns CDR1 GTSNPN and CDR2 SVGIG (reference sequence). With V trimmed by 4 bases and J by 2 bases, 3 bases remained unmatched. CDR3 protein: CAWTAGGNYGYTF. Here the CDR3 DNA reads TGTGCCTGGACTGCAGGGGGCAACTATGGCTACACCTTC. Together with reference TRBV30 and TRBJ1-2, the CDR3 gives the full variable domain: SQTIHQWPATLVQPVGSPLSLECTVEGTSNPNLYWYRQAAGRGLQLLFYSVGIGQISSEVPQNLSASRPQDRQFILSSKKLLLSDSGFYLCAWTAGGNYGYTFGSGTRLTVV.

V is TRBV19 and J is TRBJ1-1, with TRBD1 as a possible D gene (5 bases). The CDR3 consists of 16 residues. Trimming shortened V by 3 bases and J by 3 bases, and 17 bases separated the two germline ends. Per germline, CDR1 LNHDA and CDR2 SQIVND (reference sequence). CDR3 DNA: TGTGCCAGTAGTATGACAGTACTGGGCAGCTACACTGAAGCTTTCTTT. This translates into CASSMTVLGSYTEAFF.

This clonotype occurred once. Relative to the germline gene, one junction end is altered; a read error may explain this. J is TRBJ1-6 and V is TRBV27; D remains unclear. CDR1 is MNHEY and CDR2 is SMNVEV in the germline V gene (reference sequence). The CDR3 covers 14 residues. CDR3 in DNA: TGTGCCGGCAGTTTGTTTCCGGGCAATTCACCCCTCCACTTT. Translated: CAGSLFPGNSPLHF.

CDR3 nucleotide sequence: TGTGCCAGCAGAAAGGGGAGCGGCACAGATACGCAGTATTTT. It is translated as CASRKGSGTDTQYF. This rearrangement joins TRBV7-9 to TRBJ2-3; TRBD1 or TRBD2 may be the D gene (5 bases each). The ends were cut back, 6 bases at V and 1 base at J, with 11 bases in the middle. The CDR3 sequence is 14 residues long. CDR1 is SEHNR and CDR2 is FQNEAQ in the germline V gene (reference sequence).

Remarks on this clonotype: Possible read error: a much larger clone is one base away. The CDR3 nucleotides are TGTGCCAGCAGGTACACCGGGGAGCTGTTTTTT. Encoded protein: CASRYTGELFF. The chain joins TRBV7-6 to TRBJ2-2, with D hard to call. The V end was cut by 6 bases, the J end by 3 bases, with 2 bases between. This CDR3 spans 11 amino acids. In germline, CDR1 is SGHVS, CDR2 FNYEAQ.

This clonotype occurred a few times. The chain uses TRBV28 and TRBJ2-5; 7 bases match TRBD1. The germline V gene encodes CDR1 MDHEN and CDR2 SYDVKM. CDR3 size: 14 residues. Trimming at V came to 6 bases and at J to 4 bases, leaving 8 bases not matched to a gene. The DNA for the CDR3 is TGTGCCAGCAGCTCGACAGGGCGAGGAGAGACCCAGTACTTC. Amino acid sequence: CASSSTGRGETQYF.

This chain links TRBV27 with TRBJ2-6, with 11 positions matching TRBD1. Losses at the gene ends were 1 base for V and 0 bases for J; bases not matched to a gene: 2. CDR3 size: 18 residues. Germline V gene data show CDR1 as MNHEY and CDR2 as SMNVEV (reference sequence). Here the CDR3 DNA reads TGTGCCAGCAGTTTATTCGGGACAGGGGGCTCTGGGGCCAACGTCCTGACTTTC. Translating gives CASSLFGTGGSGANVLTF. The variable domain in full, with the rest retrieved from reference TRBV27 and TRBJ2-6, is EAQVTQNPRYLITVTGKKLTVTCSQNMNHEYMSWYRQDPGLGLRQIYYSMNVEVTDKGDVPEGYKVSRKEKRNFPLILESPSPNQTSLYFCASSLFGTGGSGANVLTFGAGSRLTVL.

This chain links TRBV27 with TRBJ2-7; 13 nucleotides agree with TRBD2. Germline CDR1 and CDR2: MNHEY and SMNVEV (reference sequence). The J segment lost 1 base and the V segment lost 3 bases, leaving 3 bases of the junction unmatched. The CDR3 loop spans 16 amino acids. For the CDR3, the DNA is TGTGCCAGCAGTTTGGGACTAGCGGGGCCTTCCTACGAGCAGTACTTC. This encodes CASSLGLAGPSYEQYF.

As regards this clonotype: Since a much larger clone is just one base distant, this may be a read error. The chain combines TRBV5-1 with TRBJ1-5; D remains ambiguous. The CDR3 contains 15 residues. Germline V CDR1 and CDR2: SGHRS, YFSETQ. In nucleotides, the CDR3 is TGCGCCAGCAGCCCCGCTCCGGGTAGCAGTCAGCCCCAGCATTTT. Protein sequence: CASSPAPGSSQPQHF.

V gene TRBV11-2 combines with J gene TRBJ2-7, with D perhaps matching TRBD1 (5 bases). Germline lookup yields CDR1 SGHAT and CDR2 FQNNGV. The CDR3 is made up of 13 amino acids. The germline V and J ends were trimmed by 0 bases and 5 bases, with 8 bases remaining between them. CDR3 nucleotide sequence: TGTGCCAGCAGCTTAGACCCAGGGCACGAGCAGTACTTC. This sequence encodes CASSLDPGHEQYF.

With respect to this clonotype: A much more abundant neighbour one base away suggests this may be a read error. The chain combines TRBV2 with TRBJ2-3, with D perhaps TRBD2 (5 bases). The germline V and J ends were trimmed by 3 bases and 4 bases, with 11 bases remaining between them. This CDR3 spans 14 amino acids. Germline V gene data show CDR1 as SNHLY and CDR2 as FYNNEI. This CDR3 reads CASSDGWRADTQYF. The CDR3 bases are TGTGCCAGCAGTGATGGGTGGCGGGCAGATACGCAGTATTTT.

This clonotype was seen a handful of times. The genes are TRBV4-1 and TRBJ1-1, with D possibly TRBD1 on 5 matching bases. This CDR3 has 14 residues. Germline V gene sequence: CDR1 MGHRA, CDR2 YSYEKL. Deletions cut 5 bases from V and 0 bases from J, with 10 bases between. The CDR3 DNA reads TGCGCCAGCAGCTCTCAGGGCATGAACACTGAAGCTTTCTTT. This sequence encodes CASSSQGMNTEAFF.

Details on this clonotype: Compared with germline, one end of the junction differs, possibly owing to a read error. This chain connects TRBV4-2 to TRBJ2-2; 12 bases fit TRBD2. CDR3 length: 15 amino acids. CDR1 and CDR2 from the germline V gene are LGHNA and YNFKEQ. The CDR3 sequence: CASTGLAGTPGALFF. For the CDR3, the DNA is TGTGCCAGCACCGGACTAGCGGGGACCCCCGGGGCGCTGTTTTTT.

Regarding this clonotype: Mismatch with germline at one junction end may stem from a read error. The gene calls are TRBV19 and TRBJ2-2, with 7 bases identical to TRBD2. CDR3 length: 14 residues. CDR1 and CDR2 (germline): LNHDA, SQIVND (reference sequence). This chain's CDR3 is CASSITEGRGGLFF. Here the CDR3 DNA reads TGTGCCAGTAGTATAACCGAGGGGCGCGGGGGGCTGTTTTTT.

V usage is TRBV9 and J usage is TRBJ2-2, with 9 bases that match TRBD2. Germline V gene sequence: CDR1 SGDLS, CDR2 YYNGEE. This CDR3 contains 15 residues. V shed 5 bases and J 6 bases; nucleotides not matched to a gene: 8. This chain's CDR3 is CASRVASGMSGELFF. For the CDR3, the DNA is TGTGCCAGCAGGGTTGCTAGCGGGATGTCCGGGGAGCTGTTTTTT.

The chain couples TRBV7-6 to TRBJ2-6, with D unresolved. In germline, CDR1 is SGHVS, CDR2 FNYEAQ. V dropped 1 base and J dropped 2 bases, with 12 bases sitting between them. The CDR3 has 17 residues. The DNA for the CDR3 is TGTGCCAGCAGCTTAGGTCCACAACCAACTGGGGCCAACGTCCTGACTTTC. As protein: CASSLGPQPTGANVLTF.

The chain uses TRBV19 and TRBJ2-3, with 7 bases identical to TRBD2. Germline lookup yields CDR1 LNHDA and CDR2 SQIVND (reference sequence). V lost 10 bases, J lost 1 base, and 8 bases stayed unmatched. This CDR3 is 14 amino acids long. The CDR3, as DNA: TGTGCCACAGCTGGGGACTACCGCACAGATACGCAGTATTTT. It yields the protein CATAGDYRTDTQYF.

V gene TRBV4-3 combines with J gene TRBJ2-3; TRBD2 matches 11 bases. After removal of 4 bases from V and 4 bases from J, the junction contained 7 bases not matched to a gene. Germline CDR1 and CDR2: LGHNA and YSLEER. CDR3 length: 16 residues. The CDR3 sequence is CASSPRLAGISDTQYF. Here the CDR3 DNA reads TGCGCCAGCAGCCCTCGACTAGCGGGGATATCAGATACGCAGTATTTT.

The rearrangement links TRBV30 to TRBJ2-7; 7 nucleotides agree with TRBD2. J gave up 6 bases and V 4 bases, and 6 bases lay outside the gene matches. The CDR3 spans 12 residues. Germline assignment: CDR1 GTSNPN and CDR2 SVGIG (reference sequence). The CDR3 protein is CAWNGGVAEQYF. The CDR3 nucleotides read TGTGCCTGGAATGGGGGGGTCGCCGAGCAGTACTTC.

Notes on this clonotype: At one end, the junction sequence differs from germline, possibly due to a read error. V is TRBV29-1 and J is TRBJ2-7; the D gene is possibly TRBD2 (7 bases). Germline loops: CDR1 SQVTM, CDR2 ANQGSEA. The CDR3 sequence is 11 residues long. This chain's CDR3 is CSIEGGYAQYF. The CDR3 DNA sequence: TGCAGCATTGAGGGGGGGTACGCGCAGTACTTC.

This clonotype appeared a few times. CDR3 coding DNA: TGTGCCAGCAGTCCCGGGACAGCTTATCAGCCCCAGCATTTT. It codes for CASSPGTAYQPQHF. The chain links TRBV27 to TRBJ1-5; 7 bases fit TRBD1. The junction had 6 bases not matched to a gene; V was cut back by 5 bases and J by 5 bases. This CDR3 has 14 amino acids. In germline, CDR1 is MNHEY, CDR2 SMNVEV (reference sequence).

The chain combines TRBV4-3 with TRBJ1-1; D gene uncertain. The CDR3 totals 14 residues. Germline CDR1 is LGHNA and CDR2 is YSLEER. V was clipped by 4 bases and J by 0 bases, with 9 bases between them. CDR3 protein: CASSPATVNTEAFF. For the CDR3, the DNA is TGCGCCAGCAGCCCGGCCACAGTGAACACTGAAGCTTTCTTT.

This clonotype was detected only a few times. The chain has TRBV19 and TRBJ2-6; no clear D. The CDR3 contains 18 residues. Germline lookup yields CDR1 LNHDA and CDR2 SQIVND (reference sequence). V was trimmed by 2 bases and J by 0 bases, leaving 14 bases between them. In DNA, the CDR3 is TGTGCCAGTAGTATACATGACGTTTGGCCCTCTGGGGCCAACGTCCTGACTTTC. Protein: CASSIHDVWPSGANVLTF.

Details on this clonotype: This may be a read error: a much more frequent sequence differs by one nucleotide. The chain employs TRBV29-1 and TRBJ1-3; D unresolved. Germline loops: CDR1 SQVTM, CDR2 ANQGSEA. CDR3 length: 14 residues. Here the CDR3 DNA reads TGCAACGTTGAAGAACAGAGCTCTGGAAACACCATATATTTT. Amino acids: CNVEEQSSGNTIYF.